The source of this T cell receptor (beta chain) is a study of CD4+ T cells in melanoma. Study findings and constraints: Diverse differentiation states were reported for melanoma neoantigen-specific CD4+ T cells. CD8+ T cell, macrophage and B cell function reportedly correlated with neoantigen-specific CD4+ T cells.

Remarks on this clone: The antigen remains undetermined.

Assay used: immunoSEQ multiplex PCR; TCRdb lists only in-frame clones, some missing. The sample carries some 13,000 clones, under 80% recorded once. This CDR3 spans 16 amino acids. Germline assignment: CDR1 KGHSH and CDR2 LQKENI. Trimming at V came to 3 bases and at J to 0 bases, leaving 5 bases not matched to a gene. What was sequenced was cells from a culture (not recorded whether cultured in vitro). The genes are TRBV18 and TRBJ1-3; 7 bases line up with TRBD1. This TCR was sampled from a human donor with melanoma. For the CDR3, the DNA is TGTGCCAGCTCACCCGCACAGGGGAACTCTGGAAACACCATATATTTT. This codes for CASSPAQGNSGNTIYF.